This T cell receptor (beta chain) derives from a study of identical twins. TCRdb reprocessed the 5' RACE reads with MiXCR, giving one entry per CDR3 protein. The table lists over 200,000 distinct CDR3 sequences, approximately 7.1% of them singletons, with roughly 14% in the top ten. V gave up 2 bases and J gave up 8 bases; unmatched junction bases: 5. The CDR3 extends over 14 amino acids. CDR1 and CDR2 (germline): SGHRS, YFSETQ. This clonotype was counted at least ten times. The sample was also reused in another study, on T cells expressing NK-cell markers.

The sample consisted of CD8+ T cells sorted from blood. The sequence was collected from a woman aged 18-29 years in good health. The chain is built from TRBV5-1 and TRBJ2-1, with 9 nucleotides matching TRBD2. The CDR3 loop reads CASSFGSGGDEQFF. Here the CDR3 DNA reads TGCGCCAGCAGCTTTGGTAGCGGGGGCGATGAGCAGTTCTTC.